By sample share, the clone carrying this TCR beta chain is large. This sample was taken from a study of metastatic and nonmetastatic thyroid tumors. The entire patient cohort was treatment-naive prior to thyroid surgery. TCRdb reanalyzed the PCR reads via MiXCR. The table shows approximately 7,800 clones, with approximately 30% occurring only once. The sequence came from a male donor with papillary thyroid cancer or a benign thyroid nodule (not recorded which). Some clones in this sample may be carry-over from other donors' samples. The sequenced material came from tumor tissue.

CDR3 residues: CASKDGTGYGYTF. CDR3 nucleotides: TGTGCCAGTAAGGATGGAACAGGGTATGGCTACACCTTC. The gene calls are TRBV19 and TRBJ1-2, with D perhaps matching TRBD1 (6 bases). The ends were cut back, 7 bases at V and 5 bases at J, with 14 bases in the middle. From germline, CDR1 is LNHDA and CDR2 SQIVND (reference sequence). This CDR3 spans 13 amino acids.